The sequence of this T cell receptor beta chain was determined in a study of blood T cell repertoires in COVID-19. Across the whole study: The United States, Italy and Spain supplied acute and convalescent COVID-19 samples.

In the original workflow: Amplified reference gene primers provided the basis for estimating nucleated cell counts. The protocol was immunoSEQ multiplex PCR, while the TCRdb copy is restricted to in-frame clones and leaves out a portion. The D gene and trimming were derived from the DNA, and the V and J assignments and clone size from that table. The table includes 84,000 or so clones, 92% detected once. CDR3 size: 17 residues. The trim removed 2 bases at V and 1 base at J, leaving 4 bases unmatched. The germline V gene encodes CDR1 MNHNS and CDR2 SASEGT. V and J are TRBV6-1 and TRBJ2-1; 11 bases align to TRBD2. Specimen: peripheral blood. The TCR comes from a woman in her fifties or sixties with active COVID-19. The CDR3 DNA follows: TGTGCCAGCAGTGAAATGGCTAGCGGGAGGTCCTACAATGAGCAGTTCTTC. Protein product: CASSEMASGRSYNEQFF.